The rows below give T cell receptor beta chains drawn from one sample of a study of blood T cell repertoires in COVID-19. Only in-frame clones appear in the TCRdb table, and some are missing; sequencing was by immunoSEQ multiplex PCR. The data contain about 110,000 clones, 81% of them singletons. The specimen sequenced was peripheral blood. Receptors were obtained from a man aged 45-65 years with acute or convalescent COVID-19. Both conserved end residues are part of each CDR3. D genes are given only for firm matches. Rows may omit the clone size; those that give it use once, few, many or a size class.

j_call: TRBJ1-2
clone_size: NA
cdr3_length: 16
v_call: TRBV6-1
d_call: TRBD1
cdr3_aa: CASSEALVTGWNGYTF
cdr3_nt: TGTGCCAGCAGTGAAGCGCTCGTGACAGGGTGGAATGGCTACACCTTC

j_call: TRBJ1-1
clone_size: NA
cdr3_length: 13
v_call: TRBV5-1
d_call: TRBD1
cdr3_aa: CASSPGGRTEAFF
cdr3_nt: TGCGCCAGCAGCCCAGGGGGGCGCACTGAAGCTTTCTTT

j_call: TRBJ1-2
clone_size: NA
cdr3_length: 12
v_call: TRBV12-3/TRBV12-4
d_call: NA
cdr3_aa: CASSSGYYGYTF
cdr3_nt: TGTGCCAGCAGCTCAGGGTACTATGGCTACACCTTC

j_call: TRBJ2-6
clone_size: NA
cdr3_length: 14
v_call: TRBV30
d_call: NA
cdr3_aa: CAWSVPRGANVLTF
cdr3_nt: TGTGCCTGGAGTGTACCTAGGGGTGCCAACGTCCTGACTTTC

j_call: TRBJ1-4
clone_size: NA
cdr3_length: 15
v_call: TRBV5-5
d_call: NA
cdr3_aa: CASSRDGSINEKLFF
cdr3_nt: TGTGCCAGCAGCAGGGACGGGAGTATTAATGAAAAACTGTTTTTT

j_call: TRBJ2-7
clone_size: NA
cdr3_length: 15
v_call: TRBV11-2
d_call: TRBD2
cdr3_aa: CASSLGLASSYEQYF
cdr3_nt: TGTGCCAGCAGCTTAGGACTAGCGAGCTCCTACGAGCAGTACTTC

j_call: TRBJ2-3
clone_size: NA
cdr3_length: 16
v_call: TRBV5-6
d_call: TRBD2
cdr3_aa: CASSWGLAGSTDTQYF
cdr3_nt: TGTGCCAGCAGCTGGGGACTAGCGGGGAGCACAGATACGCAGTATTTT

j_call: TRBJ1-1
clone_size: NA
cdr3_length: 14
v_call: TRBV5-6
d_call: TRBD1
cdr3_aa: CASSTGQKNTEAFF
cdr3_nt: TGTGCCAGCAGCACGGGACAGAAGAACACTGAAGCTTTCTTT

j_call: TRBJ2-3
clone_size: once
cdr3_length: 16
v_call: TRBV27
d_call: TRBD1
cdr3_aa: CASSLIGGVKSDTQYF
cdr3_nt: TGTGCCAGCAGTTTAATAGGGGGCGTTAAATCAGATACGCAGTATTTT

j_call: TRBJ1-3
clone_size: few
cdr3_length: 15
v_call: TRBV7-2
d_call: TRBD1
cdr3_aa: CASSLRTLGQGAIYF
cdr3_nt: TGTGCCAGCAGCTTAAGGACACTGGGCCAGGGGGCCATATATTTT

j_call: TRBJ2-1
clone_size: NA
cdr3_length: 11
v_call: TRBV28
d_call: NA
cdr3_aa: CASSQGNEQFF
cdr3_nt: TGTGCCAGCAGTCAGGGTAATGAGCAGTTCTTC

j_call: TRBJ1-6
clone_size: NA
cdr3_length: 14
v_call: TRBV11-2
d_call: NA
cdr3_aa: CASSLGTGNSPLHF
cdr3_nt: TGTGCCAGCAGCTTAGGGACGGGAAATTCACCCCTCCACTTT